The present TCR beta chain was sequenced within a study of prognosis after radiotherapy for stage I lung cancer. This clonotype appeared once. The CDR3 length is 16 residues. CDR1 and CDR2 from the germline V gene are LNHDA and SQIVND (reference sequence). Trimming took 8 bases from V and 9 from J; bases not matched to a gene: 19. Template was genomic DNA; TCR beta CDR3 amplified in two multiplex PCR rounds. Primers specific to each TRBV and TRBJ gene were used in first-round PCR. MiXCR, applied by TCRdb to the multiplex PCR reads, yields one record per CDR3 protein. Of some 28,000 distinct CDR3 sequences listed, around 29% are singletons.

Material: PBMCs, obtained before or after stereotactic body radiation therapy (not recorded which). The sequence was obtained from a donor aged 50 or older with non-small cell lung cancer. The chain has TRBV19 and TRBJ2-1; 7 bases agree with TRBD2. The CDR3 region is CASGRLLAAAGVEQFF. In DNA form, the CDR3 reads TGTGCCAGTGGCCGACTGCTAGCGGCAGCTGGGGTTGAGCAGTTCTTC.